The clone carrying this TCR beta chain was observed a handful of times. Its specificity is unknown. These data are taken from a study of T-cell memory formation after mild COVID-19. General observations from the study: Confirmation was lacking for SARS-CoV-2 specificity of second-wave clones that peaked on day 37. Those CD4+ clones that contracted were mainly in CM and EM (CD8+ ones in EMRA).

MiXCR was run by TCRdb on the 5' RACE reads, yielding one entry per CDR3 protein. The top ten clones hold around 8.8% of a sample with around 400,000 distinct CDR3 sequences, 20% to 25% of them seen once. V was pared by 4 bases and J by 1 base, with 14 bases between. The germline V gene encodes CDR1 LNHDA and CDR2 SQIVND (reference sequence). This CDR3 contains 16 residues. The rearrangement links TRBV19 to TRBJ2-1, with D possibly matching TRBD1 (6 bases). Sequenced input: PBMCs or a T cell subset sorted from them (not recorded which). The origin of this receptor is an adult woman who had mild COVID-19 (a few samples of this study predate the infection). Cell type and time point are not known. The CDR3 reads CASSTYQGSSYNEQFF. Here the CDR3 DNA reads TGTGCCAGTAGTACCTACCAGGGGAGTTCCTACAATGAGCAGTTCTTC.